What follows are 11 T cell receptor beta chains derived from one specimen sequenced in a study of shared clonotypes between healthy human individuals. The repertoire was sequenced with immunoSEQ multiplex PCR; TCRdb's copy has only in-frame clones and lacks some. The table lists some 2,100,000 clones, about 92% of them singletons. Selected positively for CCR7 and CD45RO-negative, naive CD8 cells excluded terminally differentiated effector memory CD45RA+ cells. The sequencing sample was made of naive CD8+ T cells from PBMCs. The receptor set was obtained from a man between 18 and 29 years old in good health. Some clones in this sample may be carry-over from other donors' samples.

The chain has TRBV9 and TRBJ2-1, with 16 bases aligning to TRBD2. Germline CDR1 and CDR2: SGDLS and YYNGEE. The J segment lost 6 bases and the V segment lost 4 bases, leaving 10 bases of the junction unmatched. The length of the CDR3 is 18 residues. CDR3 DNA sequence: TGTGCCAGCAGCCCCCGAGGGGGACTAGCGGGAGGGGCCAATGAGCAGTTCTTC. As protein: CASSPRGGLAGGANEQFF.

The chain recombines TRBV11-2 with TRBJ2-7; D is unclear. V dropped 5 bases and J dropped 2 bases, with 16 bases sitting between them. This CDR3 region has 15 residues. CDR1 and CDR2 (germline): SGHAT, FQNNGV. Here the CDR3 DNA reads TGTGCCAGCAGCCCATACTTGGTGTCAGCCTACGAGCAGTACTTC. This encodes CASSPYLVSAYEQYF. Full variable domain (missing parts from reference TRBV11-2 and TRBJ2-7): EAGVAQSPRYKIIEKRQSVAFWCNPISGHATLYWYQQILGQGPKLLIQFQNNGVVDDSQLPKDRFSAERLKGVDSTLKIQPAKLEDSAVYLCASSPYLVSAYEQYFGPGTRLTVT.

This clone was seen only once. This chain connects TRBV27 to TRBJ2-1; 13 bases align to TRBD2. Germline-derived CDR1 and CDR2 are MNHEY and SMNVEV (reference sequence). The CDR3 has 19 amino acids. Germline trimming cut 5 bases from V and 4 bases from J; bases unmatched to any gene: 14. The CDR3 DNA sequence: TGTGCCAGCAGTACGACGGCCGGGACTAGCGGGACACAATACAATGAGCAGTTCTTC. Translating gives CASSTTAGTSGTQYNEQFF.

V is TRBV27 and J is TRBJ1-3; no firm D call. CDR1 and CDR2 (germline): MNHEY, SMNVEV (reference sequence). V was clipped by 2 bases and J by 4 bases, with 6 bases between them. This CDR3 comprises 13 residues. The CDR3 DNA reads as TGTGCCAGCAGTTTAGATTGGGGAAACACCATATATTTT. Encoded protein: CASSLDWGNTIYF.

The CDR3 loop is CASILREGPYNEQFF. CDR3 DNA: TGTGCCAGCATTCTGCGGGAGGGACCCTACAATGAGCAGTTCTTC. The chain uses TRBV27 and TRBJ2-1; TRBD2 agrees at 9 bases. This CDR3 is 15 amino acids long. Germline V CDR1 and CDR2: MNHEY, SMNVEV (reference sequence). V lost 7 bases, J lost 2 bases, and 6 bases stayed unmatched.

The chain links TRBV7-2 to TRBJ2-3; D assignment may be TRBD1 or TRBD2 (5 bases each). CDR1 and CDR2 (germline): SGHTA, FQGNSA. The CDR3 consists of 14 residues. The V end was cut by 0 bases, the J end by 7 bases, with 11 bases between. The CDR3 protein is CASSLADWGNTQYF. In nucleotides, the CDR3 is TGTGCCAGCAGCTTAGCGGACTGGGGGAATACGCAGTATTTT.

CDR3 in amino acids: CASSPPTGLNEKLFF. CDR3 nucleotides: TGTGCCAGCTCACCACCGACAGGGCTCAATGAAAAACTGTTTTTT. The rearrangement uses TRBV18 and TRBJ1-4, with 7 bases fitting TRBD1. Per germline, CDR1 KGHSH and CDR2 LQKENI. V was pared by 0 bases and J by 5 bases, with 3 bases of the junction left unmatched. The CDR3 totals 15 residues.

Here the CDR3 reads CASSYSSGFSLDEQFF. In DNA, the CDR3 is TGTGCCAGCAGTTACTCGAGTGGTTTCAGTTTGGATGAGCAGTTCTTC. The chain has TRBV6-5 and TRBJ2-1; D gene ambiguous. The CDR3 has 16 amino acids. The germline V gene has CDR1 MNHEY and CDR2 SVGAGI. The V end lost 0 bases, the J end lost 8 bases, and 17 bases lay between the germline ends.

The chain uses TRBV15 and TRBJ1-5; 7 bases are a match to TRBD1. V shed 0 bases and J 2 bases; nucleotides not matched to a gene: 4. The germline V gene has CDR1 LNHNV and CDR2 YYDKDF (reference sequence). The CDR3 spans 16 residues. CDR3 in DNA: TGTGCCACCAGCAGAGATCAGGGGGTTGGCAATCAGCCCCAGCATTTT. Translating gives CATSRDQGVGNQPQHF.

The chain employs TRBV6-1 and TRBJ2-5; 8 positions match TRBD1. From germline, CDR1 is MNHNS and CDR2 SASEGT. CDR3 length: 17 amino acids. J was trimmed by 2 bases and V by 4 bases; bases with no gene match: 12. The CDR3 coding sequence is TGTGCCAGCAGTGGGGCAGGGGGCCTGAGGGGGCAAGAGACCCAGTACTTC. Translation: CASSGAGGLRGQETQYF.

This chain connects TRBV6-5 to TRBJ2-7, with a tentative D call TRBD2 (6 bases). CDR1 and CDR2 (germline): MNHEY, SVGAGI. CDR3 size: 9 residues. CDR3 amino acids: CARRGYFSV. The CDR3, as DNA: TGTGCCCGGCGGGGCTACTTCTCCGTC.